This T cell receptor (beta chain) emerged from a study of OX40 agonist ivuxolimab in advanced cancers. Notes on the research overall: Ivuxolimab was a fully human IgG2 agonistic monoclonal antibody targeting the costimulatory receptor OX40 (CD134). Intravenous ivuxolimab was administered to patients every 2 weeks at six dose levels: 0.01, 0.1, 0.3, 1.5, 3 and 10 mg/kg. Of the roughly 52 patients in dose escalation, 19 had hepatocellular carcinoma, some 15 had melanoma, 9 had renal cell carcinoma and 9 had head and neck cancer. In the dose-escalation cohort, more than 75% of patients were male, and the mean age was approximately 64 years, with a range of about 23 to 90. Patients were allowed to have had prior anti-PD-1, anti-PD-L1 or anti-CTLA-4 therapy, and approximately 39% of the dose-escalation patients had been treated with checkpoint inhibitors. Partial responses occurred in three dose-escalation patients, of whom one had hepatocellular carcinoma and two had cutaneous melanoma. Peripheral TCRbeta sequencing aimed to test whether ivuxolimab altered TCR sequence diversity and caused clonal T-cell expansion. The paper reports the monotherapy dose-escalation portion (N of about 52 patients) of the phase I ivuxolimab trial. Broader findings and caveats from the paper: Which antigens the clonally expanded peripheral T cells were specific for was not determined. In the 0.1-3.0 mg/kg groups, partial responders were among the patients with the lowest normalized peripheral clonal expansion, particularly in CD8+ T cells. Low levels of normalized T-cell clonal expansion were also shown by some nonresponding patients. After ivuxolimab, expanded clones were on average more numerous among CD8+ T cells than among CD4+ T cells. At doses of 0.1 to 3.0 mg/kg, clonal expansion of both CD4+ and CD8+ blood T cells was observed from baseline to week 6.

Genomic DNA was isolated from the sorted cells so that the TCRbeta CDR3 region could be sequenced. TCRbeta CDR3 regions were sequenced using the immunoSEQ Assay. TCRdb took this table from immuneACCESS and kept in-frame rearrangements with V and J called. Such tables lack part of the clones; where checked against another copy, unresolved V genes explain under half of the gap, and the rest is unexplained. This sample comprises about 76,000 clones, over 75% of them detected only once. About 0.6% of the sample goes to the ten largest clones. Patients with a history of autoimmune disease or receiving systemic immunosuppression were excluded from the trial. Peripheral blood for TCR sequencing was collected from all dose cohorts at baseline, on cycle 4 day 1, and on cycle 7 day 1. The samples were drawn from a first-in-human, open-label, multicenter phase I dose-escalation trial of ivuxolimab. Adults with locally advanced or metastatic melanoma, renal cell, hepatocellular, or head and neck squamous cell carcinoma were enrolled in the trial. Before TCR sequencing, CD4+ T cells and CD8+ T cells from peripheral blood were sorted into separate populations.

Notes on this clone: Its antigen is not yet known. Within one base of it there is no much larger clone, and no base qualities were kept.

Sequenced here: CD4+ or CD8+ T cells sorted from blood, sampled in a trial of the OX40 agonist ivuxolimab. The clonotype was recovered from an adult with an advanced solid tumor such as melanoma, head and neck, liver or kidney cancer.

Here the CDR3 is given as CASSPRWMGPSYEQYF. The DNA reads TGTGCCAGCAGCCCAAGGTGGATGGGGCCTTCCTACGAGCAGTACTTC. The rearranged segments are TRBV11-2 and TRBJ2-7; possibly the D gene is TRBD1, per 5 matching bases. Looking up the germline V gene yields CDR1 SGHAT and CDR2 FQNNGV. The CDR3 measures 16 amino acids from cysteine to phenylalanine. Only CDR3 DNA remains: 48 bases, in frame from the first base. Cut back by 5 bases and 1 base, the V and J ends lie 18 bases apart.